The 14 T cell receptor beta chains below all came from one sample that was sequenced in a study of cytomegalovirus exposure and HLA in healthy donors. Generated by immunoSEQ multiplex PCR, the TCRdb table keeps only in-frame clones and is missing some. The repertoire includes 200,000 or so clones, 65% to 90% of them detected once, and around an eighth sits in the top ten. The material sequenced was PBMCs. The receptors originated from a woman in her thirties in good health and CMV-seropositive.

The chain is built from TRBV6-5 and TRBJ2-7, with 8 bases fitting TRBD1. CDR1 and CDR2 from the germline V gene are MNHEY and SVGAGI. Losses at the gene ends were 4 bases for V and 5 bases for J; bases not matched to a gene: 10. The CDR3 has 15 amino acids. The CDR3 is CASSLVPRGQNEQYF. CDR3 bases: TGTGCCAGCAGTTTAGTGCCCAGGGGGCAAAACGAGCAGTACTTC.

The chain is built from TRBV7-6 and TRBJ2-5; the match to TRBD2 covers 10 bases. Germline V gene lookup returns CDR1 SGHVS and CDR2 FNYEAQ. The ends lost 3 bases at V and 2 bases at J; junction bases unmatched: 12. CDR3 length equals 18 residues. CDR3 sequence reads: CASSFGPSGGGGQETQYF. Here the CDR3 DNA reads TGTGCCAGCAGCTTCGGTCCTAGCGGGGGTGGGGGACAAGAGACCCAGTACTTC.

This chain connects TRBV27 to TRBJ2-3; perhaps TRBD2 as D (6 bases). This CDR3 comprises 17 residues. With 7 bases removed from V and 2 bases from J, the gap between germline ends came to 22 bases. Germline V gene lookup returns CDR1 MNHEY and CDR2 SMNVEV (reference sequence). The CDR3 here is CASTSRDSVTFTDTQYF. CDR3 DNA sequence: TGTGCCAGCACTTCCCGGGACTCCGTCACCTTCACAGATACGCAGTATTTT.

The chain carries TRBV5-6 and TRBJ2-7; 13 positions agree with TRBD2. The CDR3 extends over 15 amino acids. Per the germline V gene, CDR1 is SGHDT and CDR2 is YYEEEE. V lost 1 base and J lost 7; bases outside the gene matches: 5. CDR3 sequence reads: CASSLPTSGRREQYF. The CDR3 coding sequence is TGTGCCAGCAGCTTGCCGACTAGCGGGAGGAGGGAGCAGTACTTC.

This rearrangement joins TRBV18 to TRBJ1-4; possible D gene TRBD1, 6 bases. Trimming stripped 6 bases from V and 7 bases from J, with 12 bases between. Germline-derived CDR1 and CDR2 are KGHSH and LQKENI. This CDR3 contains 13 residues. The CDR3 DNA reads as TGTGCCAGCTCCCCCGACAGGTTTGAAAAACTGTTTTTT. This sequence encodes CASSPDRFEKLFF. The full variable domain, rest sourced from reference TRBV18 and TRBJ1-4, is NAGVMQNPRHLVRRRGQEARLRCSPMKGHSHVYWYRQLPEEGLKFMVYLQKENIIDESGMPKERFSAEFPKEGPSILRIQQVVRGDSAAYFCASSPDRFEKLFFGSGTQLSVL.

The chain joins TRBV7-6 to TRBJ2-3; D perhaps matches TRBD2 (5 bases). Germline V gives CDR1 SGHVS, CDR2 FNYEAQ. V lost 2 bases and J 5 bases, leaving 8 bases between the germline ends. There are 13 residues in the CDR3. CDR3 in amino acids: CASSLYGEDTQYF. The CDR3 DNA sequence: TGTGCCAGCAGCTTATACGGGGAAGATACGCAGTATTTT. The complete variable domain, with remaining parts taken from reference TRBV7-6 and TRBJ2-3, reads GAGVSQSPRYKVTKRGQDVALRCDPISGHVSLYWYRQALGQGPEFLTYFNYEAQQDKSGLPNDRFSAERPEGSISTLTIQRTEQRDSAMYRCASSLYGEDTQYFGPGTRLTVL.

As DNA, the CDR3 is TGTGCCAGCAGCGGGGCTTACAGGGACGGCTACACCTTC. The encoded protein is CASSGAYRDGYTF. V is TRBV9 and J is TRBJ1-2; D might be TRBD1 (6 bases). Germline assignment: CDR1 SGDLS and CDR2 YYNGEE. This CDR3 comprises 13 residues. Trimming left V 3 bases short and J 8 bases short, with 14 bases between.

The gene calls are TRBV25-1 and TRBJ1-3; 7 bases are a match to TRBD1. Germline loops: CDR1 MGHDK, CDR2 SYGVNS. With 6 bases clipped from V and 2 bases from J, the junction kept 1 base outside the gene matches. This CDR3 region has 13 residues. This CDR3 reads CASRGTAGNTIYF. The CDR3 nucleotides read TGTGCCAGCAGGGGGACAGCTGGAAACACCATATATTTT.

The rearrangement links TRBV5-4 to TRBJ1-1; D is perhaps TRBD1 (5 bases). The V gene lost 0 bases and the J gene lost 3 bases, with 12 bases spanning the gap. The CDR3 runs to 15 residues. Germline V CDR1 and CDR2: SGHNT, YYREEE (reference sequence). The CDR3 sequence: CASSLGPGGDTEAFF. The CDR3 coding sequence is TGTGCCAGCAGCTTGGGGCCCGGGGGGGACACTGAAGCTTTCTTT.

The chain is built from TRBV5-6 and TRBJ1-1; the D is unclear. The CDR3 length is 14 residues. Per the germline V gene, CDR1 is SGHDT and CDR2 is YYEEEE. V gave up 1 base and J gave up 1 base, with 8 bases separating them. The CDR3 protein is CASSLSPGNTEAFF. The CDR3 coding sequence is TGTGCCAGCAGCTTGAGTCCGGGGAACACTGAAGCTTTCTTT.

CDR3 bases: TGTGCCAGCAGCGCTTGGGGGGGCACCACCTACGAGCAGTACTTC. Its protein is CASSAWGGTTYEQYF. The V gene is TRBV7-2, the J gene TRBJ2-7, with a possible D match to TRBD2 (7 bases). V was shortened by 5 bases and J by 2 bases, with 16 bases between the two germline ends. The CDR3 length is 15 residues. Germline CDR1 SGHTA, CDR2 FQGNSA.

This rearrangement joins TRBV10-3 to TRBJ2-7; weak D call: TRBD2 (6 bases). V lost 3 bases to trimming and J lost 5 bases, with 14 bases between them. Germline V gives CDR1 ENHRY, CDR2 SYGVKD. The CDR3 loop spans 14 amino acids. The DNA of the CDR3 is TGTGCCATCAGTGAATTAGGCGGGAAGGACGAGCAGTACTTC. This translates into CAISELGGKDEQYF.

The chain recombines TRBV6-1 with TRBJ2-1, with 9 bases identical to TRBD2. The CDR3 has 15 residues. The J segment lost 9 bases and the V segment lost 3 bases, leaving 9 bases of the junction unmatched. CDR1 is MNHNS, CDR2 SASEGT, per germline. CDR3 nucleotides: TGTGCCAGCAGTGACTCGGGACTAGCCGGGGGTGAGCAGTTCTTC. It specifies CASSDSGLAGGEQFF.

The CDR3 is CASSPGVNQPQHF. CDR3 bases: TGTGCCAGCAGTCCAGGGGTCAATCAGCCCCAGCATTTT. The J gene is TRBJ1-5, the V gene TRBV7-3; D is perhaps TRBD1 (6 bases). V shed 6 bases and J shed 3 bases, with 9 bases lying between them. CDR3 length equals 13 residues. Germline CDR1 reads SGHTA; CDR2 reads FQGTGA.